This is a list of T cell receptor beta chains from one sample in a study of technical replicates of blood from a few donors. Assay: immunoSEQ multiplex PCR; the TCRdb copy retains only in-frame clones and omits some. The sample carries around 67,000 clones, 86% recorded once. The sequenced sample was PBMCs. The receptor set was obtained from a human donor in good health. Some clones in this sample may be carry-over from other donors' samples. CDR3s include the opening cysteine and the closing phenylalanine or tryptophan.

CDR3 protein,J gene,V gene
CASSTGLAGGPSYEQYF,TRBJ2-7,TRBV9
CASSQDRGTYGYTF,TRBJ1-2,TRBV4-1
CASSGSGGGRSYNEQFF,TRBJ2-1,TRBV7-2
CAWSSTGTGYEQYF,TRBJ2-7,TRBV30
CASSQVLPETQYF,TRBJ2-5,TRBV4-1
CASSQTGRGANVLTF,TRBJ2-6,TRBV6-1
CASSGPRQGAYIGYEQYF,TRBJ2-7,TRBV25-1
CASSPQGVGKVRDTQYF,TRBJ2-3,TRBV27
CASSADRGISGELFF,TRBJ2-2,TRBV7-9
CASSFPGSNYGYTF,TRBJ1-2,TRBV5-5
CASSLDQDTPDGYTF,TRBJ1-2,TRBV13
CASSVGSGRQETQYF,TRBJ2-5,TRBV9
CASSEALGRGLEQYF,TRBJ2-7,TRBV2
CAISESGRQGGQPQHF,TRBJ1-5,TRBV10-3
CASSLDRGYNEQFF,TRBJ2-1,TRBV11-2
CAWSPTGNTEAFF,TRBJ1-1,TRBV30
CASSFDRNTEAFF,TRBJ1-1,TRBV5-6
CASSVGDRAEGGANVLTF,TRBJ2-6,TRBV9
CASRGGFFLSYNYGYTF,TRBJ1-2,TRBV28
CSVLAGDSYGYTF,TRBJ1-2,TRBV29-1
CASSRTSGGAPNEQFF,TRBJ2-1,TRBV5-1
CASGLRPRAGAEGYTF,TRBJ1-2,TRBV12-5
CASSLDGRGNQPQHF,TRBJ1-5,TRBV7-9
CASSFPTGNTEAFF,TRBJ1-1,TRBV7-2
CASSGVEAGGTEAFF,TRBJ1-1,TRBV6-4
CASSSRTNQPQHF,TRBJ1-5,TRBV7-3
CASSQEGLAGSYEQYF,TRBJ2-7,TRBV4-2
CASSPNRDIYGYTF,TRBJ1-2,TRBV18
CASSSGGGYTEAFF,TRBJ1-1,TRBV5-1
CASTFGSNQPQHF,TRBJ1-5,TRBV2
CASRGTSGSRRETQYF,TRBJ2-5,TRBV2
CASSLTQGVDEQFF,TRBJ2-1,TRBV18
CASSVGSGGVNEQFF,TRBJ2-1,TRBV9
CASSEPRGVGNEQFF,TRBJ2-1,TRBV6-1
CASSQALSQGANEQYF,TRBJ2-7,TRBV4-3
CASSQDRPGKGYTF,TRBJ1-2,TRBV6-6
CASSNPKGGTDTQYF,TRBJ2-3,TRBV6-6
CASSYGTGNTDTQYF,TRBJ2-3,TRBV11-2
CASSLPGQTSQFF,TRBJ2-1,TRBV7-9
CASSLSLDRAEAFF,TRBJ1-1,TRBV27
CASSSGGSETQYF,TRBJ2-5,TRBV19